This record covers a single T cell receptor (beta chain). Trimming cost V 10 bases and J 6 bases, with 22 bases left between them. Germline CDR1 reads SEHNR; CDR2 reads FQNEAQ (reference sequence). The CDR3 covers 15 residues. This sample is drawn from a study of T cells in Graves' hyperthyroidism and ophthalmopathy. Using RNA transcripts as the source, TCR beta CDR3 regions were amplified. TCR CDR3 regions were first amplified by RT-PCR with HTBI primers. Via MiXCR, TCRdb re-called the multiplex PCR reads, giving one row per CDR3 protein. The sample holds over 550,000 distinct CDR3 sequences, 15% to 20% seen once.

The V and J genes are TRBV7-9 and TRBJ1-5; weak D call: TRBD1 (5 bases). Sequences were obtained from blood. The receptor was derived from a woman younger than 35 with Graves' hyperthyroidism. CDR3 DNA sequence: TGTGCCAACGGGGGAGTAGGGCTCTTAATTCAGCCCCAGCATTTT. It is translated as CANGGVGLLIQPQHF.